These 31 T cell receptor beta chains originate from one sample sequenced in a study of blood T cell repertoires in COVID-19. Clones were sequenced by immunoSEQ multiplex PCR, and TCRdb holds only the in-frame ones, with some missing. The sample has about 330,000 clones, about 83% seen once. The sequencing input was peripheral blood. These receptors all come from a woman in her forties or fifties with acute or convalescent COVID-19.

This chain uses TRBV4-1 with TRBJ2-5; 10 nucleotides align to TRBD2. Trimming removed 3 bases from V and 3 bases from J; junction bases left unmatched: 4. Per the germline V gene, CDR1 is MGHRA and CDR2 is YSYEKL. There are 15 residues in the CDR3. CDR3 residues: CASSHITSGEETQYF. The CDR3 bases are TGCGCCAGCAGCCACATTACTAGCGGGGAAGAGACCCAGTACTTC.

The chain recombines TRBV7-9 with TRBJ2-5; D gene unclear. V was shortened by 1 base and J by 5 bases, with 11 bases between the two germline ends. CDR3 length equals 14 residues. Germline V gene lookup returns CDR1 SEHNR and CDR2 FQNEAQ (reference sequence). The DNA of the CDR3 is TGTGCCAGCAGCTTAGTGTCCGGGTTCGAGACCCAGTACTTC. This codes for CASSLVSGFETQYF.

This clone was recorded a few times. The CDR3 nucleotides read TGTGCCAGCAGCCAAGGTCCCCAGGGGGCTTGCTACACCTTC. It codes for CASSQGPQGACYTF. The V and J genes are TRBV3-1 (or the pseudogene TRBV3-2) and TRBJ1-2; the match to TRBD1 covers 8 bases. The CDR3 spans 14 residues. V dropped 1 base and J dropped 9; count of bases not matched to a gene: 7. Germline V lookup: CDR1 LGHDT, CDR2 YNNKEL (reference sequence).

CDR3 coding DNA: TGTGCCACCGGGGGGGGTTCCTACGAGCAGTACTTC. Translated, it gives CATGGGSYEQYF. This chain connects TRBV27 to TRBJ2-7, with 8 nucleotides matching TRBD2. The CDR3 sequence is 12 residues long. The germline gives CDR1 MNHEY, CDR2 SMNVEV (reference sequence). The J segment lost 1 base and the V segment lost 10 bases, leaving 3 bases of the junction unmatched.

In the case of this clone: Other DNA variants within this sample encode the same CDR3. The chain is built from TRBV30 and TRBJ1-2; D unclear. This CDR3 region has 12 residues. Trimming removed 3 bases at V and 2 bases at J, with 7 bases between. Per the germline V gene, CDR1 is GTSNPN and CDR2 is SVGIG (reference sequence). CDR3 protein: CAWSPGNYGYTF. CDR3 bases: TGTGCCTGGAGCCCAGGAAACTATGGCTACACCTTC. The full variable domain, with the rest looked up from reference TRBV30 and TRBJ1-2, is SQTIHQWPATLVQPVGSPLSLECTVEGTSNPNLYWYRQAAGRGLQLLFYSVGIGQISSEVPQNLSASRPQDRQFILSSKKLLLSDSGFYLCAWSPGNYGYTFGSGTRLTVV.

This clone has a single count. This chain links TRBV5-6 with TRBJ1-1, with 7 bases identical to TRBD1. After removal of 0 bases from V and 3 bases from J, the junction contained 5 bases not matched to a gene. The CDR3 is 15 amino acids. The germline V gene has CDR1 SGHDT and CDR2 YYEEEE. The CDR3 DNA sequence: TGTGCCAGCAGCTTGGGAGGGGGCACGGACACTGAAGCTTTCTTT. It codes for CASSLGGGTDTEAFF.

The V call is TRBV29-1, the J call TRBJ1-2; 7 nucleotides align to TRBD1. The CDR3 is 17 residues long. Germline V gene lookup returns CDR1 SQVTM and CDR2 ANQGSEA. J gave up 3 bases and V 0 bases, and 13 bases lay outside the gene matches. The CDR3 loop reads CSVEDRDLGQIHYGYTF. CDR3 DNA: TGCAGCGTTGAAGATCGGGACCTGGGACAGATTCACTATGGCTACACCTTC.

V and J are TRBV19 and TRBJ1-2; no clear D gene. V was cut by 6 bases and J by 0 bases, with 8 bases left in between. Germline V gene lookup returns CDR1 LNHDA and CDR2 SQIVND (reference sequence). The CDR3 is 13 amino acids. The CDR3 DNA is TGTGCCAGTAGCGAGGCCCCTAACTATGGCTACACCTTC. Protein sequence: CASSEAPNYGYTF.

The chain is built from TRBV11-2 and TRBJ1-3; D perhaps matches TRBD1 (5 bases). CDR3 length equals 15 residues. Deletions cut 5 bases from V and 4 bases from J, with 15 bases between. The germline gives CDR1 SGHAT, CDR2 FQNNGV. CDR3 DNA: TGTGCCAGCAGCCCCCTGGCAGGGTGGGGAAACACCATATATTTT. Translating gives CASSPLAGWGNTIYF.

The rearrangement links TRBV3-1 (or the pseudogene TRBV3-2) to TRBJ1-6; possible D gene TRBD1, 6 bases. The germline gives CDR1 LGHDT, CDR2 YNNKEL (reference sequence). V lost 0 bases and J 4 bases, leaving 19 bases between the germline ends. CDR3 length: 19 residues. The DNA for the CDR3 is TGTGCCAGCAGCCAAGACCCTTGGAAACAGGGAAAATATAATTCACCCCTCCACTTT. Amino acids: CASSQDPWKQGKYNSPLHF.

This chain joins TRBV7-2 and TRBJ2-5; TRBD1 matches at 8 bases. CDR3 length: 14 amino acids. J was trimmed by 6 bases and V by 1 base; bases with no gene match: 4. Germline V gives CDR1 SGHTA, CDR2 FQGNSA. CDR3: CASSLVRTGKTQYF. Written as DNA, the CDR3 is TGTGCCAGCAGCTTAGTTCGGACAGGGAAGACCCAGTACTTC.

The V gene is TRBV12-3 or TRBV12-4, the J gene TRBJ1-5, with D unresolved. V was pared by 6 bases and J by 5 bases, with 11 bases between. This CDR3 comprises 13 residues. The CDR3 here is CASRADYHQPQHF. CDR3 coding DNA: TGTGCCAGCAGGGCAGACTATCATCAGCCCCAGCATTTT.

Here the CDR3 reads CASSQLAGVYNEQFF. CDR3 sequence (DNA): TGTGCCAGCAGCCAACTAGCGGGTGTTTACAATGAGCAGTTCTTC. The V and J genes are TRBV11-2 and TRBJ2-1, with 9 bases lining up with TRBD2. CDR1 is SGHAT, CDR2 FQNNGV, per germline. This CDR3 is 15 amino acids long. Trimming took 5 bases from V and 4 from J; bases not matched to a gene: 6.

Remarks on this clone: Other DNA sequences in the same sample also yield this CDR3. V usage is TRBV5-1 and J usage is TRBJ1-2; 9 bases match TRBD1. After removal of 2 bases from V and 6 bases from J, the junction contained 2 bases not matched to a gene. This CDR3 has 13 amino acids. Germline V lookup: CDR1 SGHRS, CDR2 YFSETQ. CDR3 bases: TGCGCCAGCAGCTTACAGGGGGCGGATGGCTACACCTTC. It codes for CASSLQGADGYTF.

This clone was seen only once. Written as DNA, the CDR3 is TGTGCCAGCAGCTCGGGAGAGACCCAGTACTTC. This translates into CASSSGETQYF. The chain combines TRBV7-7 with TRBJ2-5; D is uncertain. Germline assignment: CDR1 SSHAT and CDR2 FNYEAQ (reference sequence). This CDR3 has 11 amino acids. V gave up 4 bases and J gave up 4 bases, with 4 bases separating them.

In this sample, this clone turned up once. The CDR3 region is CASSPIKSTEAFF. The CDR3 nucleotides are TGCGCCAGCAGCCCTATTAAGAGCACTGAAGCTTTCTTT. J is TRBJ1-1 and V is TRBV4-1, with unresolved D. This CDR3 contains 13 residues. Germline CDR1 MGHRA, CDR2 YSYEKL. V shed 4 bases and J shed 4 bases, with 10 bases lying between them.

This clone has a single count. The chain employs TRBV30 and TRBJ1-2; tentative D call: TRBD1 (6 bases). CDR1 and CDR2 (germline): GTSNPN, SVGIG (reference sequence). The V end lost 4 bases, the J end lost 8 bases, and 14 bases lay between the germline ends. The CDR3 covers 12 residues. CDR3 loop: CAWTGPQGGYTF. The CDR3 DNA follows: TGTGCCTGGACCGGGCCCCAGGGGGGCTACACCTTC.

CDR3 in amino acids: CAISATGGSDSNQPQHF. CDR3 coding DNA: TGTGCCATCAGCGCGACAGGGGGGTCTGACAGCAATCAGCCCCAGCATTTT. V and J are TRBV10-3 and TRBJ1-5; the match to TRBD1 covers 9 bases. V trimming: 6 bases; J trimming: 1 base; junction bases outside the gene matches: 10. The CDR3 is 17 residues long. From germline, CDR1 is ENHRY and CDR2 SYGVKD.

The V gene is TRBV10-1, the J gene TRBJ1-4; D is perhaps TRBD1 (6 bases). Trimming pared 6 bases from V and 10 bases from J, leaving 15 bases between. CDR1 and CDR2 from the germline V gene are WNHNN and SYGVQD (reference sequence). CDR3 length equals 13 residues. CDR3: CASRGTRPRKLFF. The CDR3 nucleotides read TGCGCCAGCAGAGGGACACGGCCCCGAAAACTGTTTTTT.

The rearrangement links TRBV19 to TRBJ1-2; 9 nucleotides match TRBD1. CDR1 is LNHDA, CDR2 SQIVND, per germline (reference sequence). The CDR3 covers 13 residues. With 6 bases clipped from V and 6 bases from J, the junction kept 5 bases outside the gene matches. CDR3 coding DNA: TGTGCCAGTAGCACGACAGGGGGAGATGGCTACACCTTC. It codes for CASSTTGGDGYTF.

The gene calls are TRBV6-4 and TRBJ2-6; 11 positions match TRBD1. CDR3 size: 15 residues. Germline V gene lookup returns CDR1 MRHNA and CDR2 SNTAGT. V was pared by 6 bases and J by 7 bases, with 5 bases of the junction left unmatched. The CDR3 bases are TGTGCCAGCAGCGGGACAGGGGGATTAGCCAACGTCCTGACTTTC. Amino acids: CASSGTGGLANVLTF.

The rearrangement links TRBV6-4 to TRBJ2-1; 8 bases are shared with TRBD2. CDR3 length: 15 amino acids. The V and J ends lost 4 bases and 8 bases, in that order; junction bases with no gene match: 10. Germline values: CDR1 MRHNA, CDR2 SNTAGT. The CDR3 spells CASSASGGTGDEQFF. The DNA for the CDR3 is TGTGCCAGCAGTGCCAGCGGGGGTACCGGGGATGAGCAGTTCTTC.

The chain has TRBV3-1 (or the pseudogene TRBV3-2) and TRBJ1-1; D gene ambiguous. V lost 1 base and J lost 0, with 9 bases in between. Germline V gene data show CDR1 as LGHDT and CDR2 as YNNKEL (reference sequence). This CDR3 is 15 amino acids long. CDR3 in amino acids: CASSQVGGMNTEAFF. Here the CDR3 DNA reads TGTGCCAGCAGCCAAGTGGGAGGCATGAACACTGAAGCTTTCTTT.

CDR3 sequence reads: CASSVRGQDPYSNQPQHF. In DNA form, the CDR3 reads TGTGCCAGCAGTGTTAGAGGACAGGATCCATATAGCAATCAGCCCCAGCATTTT. The chain links TRBV6-1 to TRBJ1-5; 7 bases match TRBD1. The CDR3 length is 18 residues. CDR1 MNHNS and CDR2 SASEGT come from the germline V gene. V gave up 4 bases and J gave up 0 bases; unmatched junction bases: 12.

The CDR3 sequence: CASSYDRARLETQYF. CDR3 DNA sequence: TGTGCCAGCAGCTATGACAGGGCGAGGTTGGAGACCCAGTACTTC. The chain couples TRBV5-5 to TRBJ2-5; 7 bases match TRBD1. V was pared by 3 bases and J by 5 bases, with 10 bases of the junction left unmatched. The CDR3 contains 15 residues. Germline V lookup: CDR1 SGHKS, CDR2 YYEKEE (reference sequence).

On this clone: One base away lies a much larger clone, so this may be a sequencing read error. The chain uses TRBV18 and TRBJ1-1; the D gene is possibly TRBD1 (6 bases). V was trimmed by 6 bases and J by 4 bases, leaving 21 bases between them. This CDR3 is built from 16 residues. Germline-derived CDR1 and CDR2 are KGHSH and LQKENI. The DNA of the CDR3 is TGTGCCAGCTCGAAGGGAACCCCAGGGGATATCACTGAAGCTTTCTTT. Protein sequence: CASSKGTPGDITEAFF.

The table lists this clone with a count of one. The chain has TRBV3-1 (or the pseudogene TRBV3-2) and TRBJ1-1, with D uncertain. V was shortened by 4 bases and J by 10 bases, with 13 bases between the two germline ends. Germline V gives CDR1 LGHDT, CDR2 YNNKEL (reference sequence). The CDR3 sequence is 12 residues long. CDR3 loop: CASSPEGARAFF. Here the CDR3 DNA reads TGTGCCAGCAGCCCTGAGGGCGCGAGAGCTTTCTTT.

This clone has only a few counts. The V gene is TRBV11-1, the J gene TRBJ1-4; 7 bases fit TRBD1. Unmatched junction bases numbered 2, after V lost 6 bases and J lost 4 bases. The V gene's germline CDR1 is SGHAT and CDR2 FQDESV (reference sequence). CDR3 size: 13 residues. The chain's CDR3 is CASRRDSNEKLFF. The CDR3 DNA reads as TGTGCCAGCAGGAGGGACAGTAATGAAAAACTGTTTTTT.

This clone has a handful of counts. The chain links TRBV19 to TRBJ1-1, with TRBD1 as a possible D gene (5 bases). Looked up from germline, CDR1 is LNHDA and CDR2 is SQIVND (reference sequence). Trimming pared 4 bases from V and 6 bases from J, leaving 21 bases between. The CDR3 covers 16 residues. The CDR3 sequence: CASSTLWEGREAEAFF. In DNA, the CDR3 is TGTGCCAGTAGTACCCTCTGGGAGGGGCGAGAGGCTGAAGCTTTCTTT.

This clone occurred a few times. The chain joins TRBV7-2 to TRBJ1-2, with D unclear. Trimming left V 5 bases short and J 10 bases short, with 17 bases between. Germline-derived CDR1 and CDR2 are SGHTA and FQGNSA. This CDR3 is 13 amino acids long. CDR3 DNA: TGTGCCAGCAGCCTTACAGTGGATGTTGACTACACCTTC. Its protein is CASSLTVDVDYTF. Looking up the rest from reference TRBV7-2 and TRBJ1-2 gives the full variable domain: GAGVSQSPSNKVTEKGKDVELRCDPISGHTALYWYRQSLGQGLEFLIYFQGNSAPDKSGLPSDRFSAERTGGSVSTLTIQRTQQEDSAVYLCASSLTVDVDYTFGSGTRLTVV.

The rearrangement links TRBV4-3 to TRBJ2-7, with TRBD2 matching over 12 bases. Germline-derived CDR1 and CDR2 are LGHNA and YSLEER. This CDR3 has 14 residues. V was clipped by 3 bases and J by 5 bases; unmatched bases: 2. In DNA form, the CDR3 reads TGCGCCAGCAGCCAGACTAGCGGGAGTAACGAGCAGTACTTC. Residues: CASSQTSGSNEQYF.